The rows below give T cell receptor beta chains drawn from one sample of a study of technical replicates of blood from several donors. The assay was immunoSEQ multiplex PCR, and TCRdb's table has in-frame clones only and misses some. The profile shows 60,000 to 85,000 clones, roughly 94% of them singletons. The source material was T cells isolated from PBMCs. The receptors stem from a human donor in good health. Each CDR3 is given with its conserved first and last residue. The order of the fields is D gene, J gene, clone size, V gene, CDR3 protein, CDR3 DNA. The D gene is left open where the match is weak. Expanded clones get a size class; other rows say once, few or many, or leave the size out.

D gene: .
J gene: TRBJ2-5
clone size: .
V gene: TRBV5-4
CDR3 protein: CASSLGQVLETQYF
CDR3 DNA: TGTGCCAGCAGCTTGGGTCAGGTTCTGGAGACCCAGTACTTC

D gene: .
J gene: TRBJ2-5
clone size: .
V gene: TRBV5-1
CDR3 protein: CASSLFLRFQETQYF
CDR3 DNA: TGCGCCAGCAGCTTGTTTCTCCGGTTTCAAGAGACCCAGTACTTC

D gene: .
J gene: TRBJ2-5
clone size: .
V gene: TRBV28
CDR3 protein: CASSLSTVRETQYF
CDR3 DNA: TGTGCCAGCAGTTTATCGACAGTACGAGAGACCCAGTACTTC

D gene: .
J gene: TRBJ1-4
clone size: .
V gene: TRBV29-1
CDR3 protein: CSVGEGGNEKLFF
CDR3 DNA: TGCAGCGTTGGGGAAGGGGGAAATGAAAAACTGTTTTTT

D gene: .
J gene: TRBJ2-7
clone size: .
V gene: TRBV28
CDR3 protein: CASTLAVEGEYFNEQYF
CDR3 DNA: TGTGCCAGCACCCTCGCCGTGGAGGGCGAATATTTTAACGAGCAGTACTTC

D gene: TRBD2
J gene: TRBJ2-7
clone size: .
V gene: TRBV5-1
CDR3 protein: CASSSTSGRAYEQYF
CDR3 DNA: TGCGCCAGCAGCTCGACTAGCGGGAGGGCCTACGAGCAGTACTTC

D gene: TRBD1
J gene: TRBJ2-7
clone size: few
V gene: TRBV2
CDR3 protein: CASSEVLQTGGNEQYF
CDR3 DNA: TGTGCCAGCAGTGAAGTTCTCCAGACAGGGGGCAACGAGCAGTACTTC

D gene: .
J gene: TRBJ1-1
clone size: .
V gene: TRBV6-5
CDR3 protein: CASSYGQVNTEAFF
CDR3 DNA: TGTGCCAGCAGTTACGGGCAGGTGAACACTGAAGCTTTCTTT

D gene: TRBD1
J gene: TRBJ1-1
clone size: .
V gene: TRBV6-5
CDR3 protein: CASRTGTNTEAFF
CDR3 DNA: TGTGCCAGCAGGACAGGGACTAACACTGAAGCTTTCTTT

D gene: .
J gene: TRBJ1-5
clone size: .
V gene: TRBV11-2
CDR3 protein: CASSLRWDQPQHF
CDR3 DNA: TGTGCCAGCAGCTTGAGGTGGGATCAGCCCCAGCATTTT

D gene: TRBD1
J gene: TRBJ1-2
clone size: .
V gene: TRBV7-6
CDR3 protein: CASSLDDRGYGYTF
CDR3 DNA: TGTGCCAGCAGCTTAGACGACAGGGGTTATGGCTACACCTTC

D gene: .
J gene: TRBJ2-5
clone size: .
V gene: TRBV4-2
CDR3 protein: CASSPTYLANQETQYF
CDR3 DNA: TGTGCCAGCAGCCCTACTTATCTAGCGAATCAAGAGACCCAGTACTTC

D gene: TRBD2
J gene: TRBJ2-7
clone size: .
V gene: TRBV18
CDR3 protein: CASSRSGGYYEQYF
CDR3 DNA: TGTGCCAGCTCAAGGAGCGGGGGTTACTACGAGCAGTACTTC

D gene: .
J gene: TRBJ1-5
clone size: .
V gene: TRBV10-3
CDR3 protein: CAISESRGGQPQHF
CDR3 DNA: TGTGCCATCAGTGAGTCGAGGGGGGGGCAGCCCCAGCATTTT

D gene: .
J gene: TRBJ1-4
clone size: .
V gene: TRBV6-4
CDR3 protein: CASSGFGRSNEKLFF
CDR3 DNA: TGTGCCAGCAGTGGTTTCGGTCGTTCTAATGAAAAACTGTTTTTT

D gene: TRBD2
J gene: TRBJ2-1
clone size: .
V gene: TRBV7-3
CDR3 protein: CASSSGLAGDHEQFF
CDR3 DNA: TGTGCCAGCAGTTCCGGACTAGCGGGAGATCATGAGCAGTTCTTC

D gene: TRBD2
J gene: TRBJ2-5
clone size: .
V gene: TRBV27
CDR3 protein: CASSSPSGSEETQYF
CDR3 DNA: TGTGCCAGCAGTTCACCTAGCGGGAGCGAAGAGACCCAGTACTTC

D gene: .
J gene: TRBJ1-1
clone size: .
V gene: TRBV30
CDR3 protein: CAWSPGYESTEAFF
CDR3 DNA: TGTGCCTGGAGCCCAGGGTATGAAAGCACTGAAGCTTTCTTT

D gene: TRBD1
J gene: TRBJ1-2
clone size: .
V gene: TRBV28
CDR3 protein: CASSLQQGQGGYTF
CDR3 DNA: TGTGCCAGCAGTTTACAACAGGGACAGGGGGGCTACACCTTC

D gene: .
J gene: TRBJ2-6
clone size: .
V gene: TRBV12-5
CDR3 protein: CASAKTGSGANVLTF
CDR3 DNA: TGTGCTAGTGCCAAGACAGGATCTGGGGCCAACGTCCTGACTTTC

D gene: .
J gene: TRBJ2-3
clone size: .
V gene: TRBV30
CDR3 protein: CAWSVIDTQYF
CDR3 DNA: TGTGCCTGGAGTGTTATAGATACGCAGTATTTT

D gene: .
J gene: TRBJ2-7
clone size: once
V gene: TRBV4-1
CDR3 protein: CASSQDLETGNYEQYF
CDR3 DNA: TGCGCCAGCAGCCAAGATTTGGAGACAGGAAACTACGAGCAGTACTTC

D gene: .
J gene: TRBJ1-1
clone size: .
V gene: TRBV5-1
CDR3 protein: CASSLAGLLNTEAFF
CDR3 DNA: TGCGCCAGCAGCTTGGCGGGACTGCTGAACACTGAAGCTTTCTTT

D gene: TRBD2
J gene: TRBJ2-5
clone size: once
V gene: TRBV4-2
CDR3 protein: CASSPLSGSPETQYF
CDR3 DNA: TGTGCCAGCAGCCCACTTAGCGGGAGCCCGGAGACCCAGTACTTC

D gene: TRBD1
J gene: TRBJ1-2
clone size: .
V gene: TRBV5-4
CDR3 protein: CASSLETGFGYTF
CDR3 DNA: TGTGCCAGCAGCTTGGAGACAGGGTTTGGCTACACCTTC

D gene: TRBD2
J gene: TRBJ2-1
clone size: .
V gene: TRBV19
CDR3 protein: CASSTGLEPLQSYNEQFF
CDR3 DNA: TGTGCCAGTAGTACCGGACTAGAGCCCTTACAATCCTACAATGAGCAGTTCTTC

D gene: TRBD1
J gene: TRBJ1-4
clone size: .
V gene: TRBV30
CDR3 protein: CAWSRTGTGNEKLFF
CDR3 DNA: TGTGCCTGGAGCCGCACCGGGACAGGGAACGAAAAACTGTTTTTT

D gene: .
J gene: TRBJ2-7
clone size: .
V gene: TRBV18
CDR3 protein: CASSHISHSYEQYF
CDR3 DNA: TGTGCCAGCTCACATATTAGTCACTCCTACGAGCAGTACTTC

D gene: TRBD1
J gene: TRBJ2-7
clone size: .
V gene: TRBV28
CDR3 protein: CASSFMGDRGYEQYF
CDR3 DNA: TGTGCCAGCAGTTTCATGGGGGACAGGGGGTACGAGCAGTACTTC